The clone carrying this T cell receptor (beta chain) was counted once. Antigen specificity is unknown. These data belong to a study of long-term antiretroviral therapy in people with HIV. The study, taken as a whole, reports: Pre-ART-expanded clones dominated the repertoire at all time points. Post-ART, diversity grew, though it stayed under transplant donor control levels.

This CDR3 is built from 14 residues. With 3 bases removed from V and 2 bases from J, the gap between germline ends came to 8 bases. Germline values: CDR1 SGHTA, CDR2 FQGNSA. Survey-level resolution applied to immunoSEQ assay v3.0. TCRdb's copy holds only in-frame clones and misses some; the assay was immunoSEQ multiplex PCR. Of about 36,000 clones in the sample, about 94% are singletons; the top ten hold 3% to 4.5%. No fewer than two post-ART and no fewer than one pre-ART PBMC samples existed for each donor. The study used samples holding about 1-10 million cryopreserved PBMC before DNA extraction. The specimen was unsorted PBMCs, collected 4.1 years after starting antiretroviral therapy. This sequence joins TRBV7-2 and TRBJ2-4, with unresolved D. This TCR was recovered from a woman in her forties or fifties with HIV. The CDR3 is CASSFTASKNIQYF. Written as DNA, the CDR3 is TGTGCCAGCAGCTTTACAGCCTCCAAAAACATTCAGTACTTC.